This T cell receptor (beta chain) was retrieved from a study of blood T cell repertoires in COVID-19 (dated by TCRdb to 2018 to 2020). About the investigation overall: Samples covering the acute and convalescent phases of COVID-19 were provided by collaborators in the United States, Italy and Spain. The prospective study material was composed of cDNA or gDNA derived from T cells, B-cell-depleted T cells, or PBMCs. Deeply sampled blood TCRbeta repertoires from subjects exposed to, actively infected with, or recovered from COVID-19 were included in the dataset. The repertoires were released in a freely available public database meant as a resource for research on the immune response to SARS-CoV-2. Samples came from the ongoing ImmuneRACE study (first 160 participants) plus 1,254 subjects from 6 global collaborators. A de-identified subject ID, COVID-19 status, age in years and sex were almost always included in the sample metadata. Where available, HLA class I and class II types were taken from metadata supplied by the sample provider and were not determined by assay-based typing. General findings and caveats noted by the study authors: Clinical and demographic metadata were provided uncurated, with the amount varying by source and participant.

This clone was seen more than once but under ten times. It has no known antigen specificity. No much larger clonotype is one base removed from it; base qualities were not supplied. TCRbeta CDR3 regions were amplified from genomic DNA by means of the immunoSEQ Assay, a bias-controlled multiplex PCR. On the authors' methods: The number of nucleated cells in each sample was estimated from the amplification of reference gene primers within the assay. Sequence reads were collapsed and filtered to measure the absolute abundance of every unique TCRbeta CDR3 rearrangement. For each sample, productive Simpson clonality was calculated by taking the square root of Simpson's diversity index across productive rearrangements. The clones in this table, taken by TCRdb from immuneACCESS, are in-frame only. Not every clone is retained; where verified, under half of the shortfall comes from an unresolved V gene, and the cause of the rest is unknown. The DNA was the basis for D and trimming; V, J and clone size are from that table. Counted in this sample were about 64,000 clones; 70% to 90% of them appeared once. Approximately 3.6% of the sample lies in the top ten.

Whole blood was collected in K2EDTA tubes by collaborating institutions according to the institutions' own protocols. Collaborator samples were shipped for TCRbeta analysis as frozen whole blood, isolated PBMCs, or DNA extracted from either sample type. At the junction V is shortened by 4 bases and J by 8 bases; bases outside the gene matches: 4. Including the terminal cysteine and phenylalanine, the CDR3 comprises 13 residues. Here the CDR3 DNA is all that survives: 39 bases in frame from base 1. CDR1 and CDR2 are read off the germline V gene as MDHEN and SYDVKM. This chain joins TRBV28 to TRBJ1-4, with 7 bases in between that match TRBD1. Sequenced input: peripheral blood. This clonotype was obtained from a man between 65 and 80 years old with acute or convalescent COVID-19. The nucleotide sequence is TGTGCCAGCAGTTCACGGGACAGCGAAAAACTGTTTTTT. Its amino acids are CASSSRDSEKLFF.